This T cell receptor beta chain was sequenced in a study of blood T cell repertoires in COVID-19. Whole-study context: COVID-19 samples collected from the United States, Italy and Spain covered acute and convalescent phases. Sample material is recorded as cDNA or gDNA derived from T cells, B-cell-depleted T cells, or PBMCs.

In the original processing: Reference gene primer amplification in the assay estimated nucleated cell counts. Clones were read by immunoSEQ multiplex PCR, and TCRdb kept only the in-frame ones, dropping some. Clonal size and the V and J genes are those of that table, whereas D and trimming came from the DNA. The data contain some 370,000 clones, about 89% of them singletons. The germline gives CDR1 SGHRS, CDR2 YFSETQ. This CDR3 is built from 17 residues. The V segment lost 7 bases and the J segment 1 base; nucleotides outside the gene matches: 16. Seattle patients were enrolled while actively infected and followed longitudinally.

The sample taken for sequencing was peripheral blood. V is TRBV5-1 and J is TRBJ2-5; TRBD1 matches at 7 bases. The source of this sequence is a woman aged 25 to 45 with COVID-19, enrolled during active disease. In DNA, the CDR3 is TGCGCCAGCTCTTTGGGAATGACAGGGCTACTCCAAGAGACCCAGTACTTC. As protein: CASSLGMTGLLQETQYF.